This T cell receptor (beta chain) was identified during a study of cytomegalovirus exposure and HLA in healthy donors. The V gene's germline CDR1 is ENHRY and CDR2 SYGVKD. CDR3 length equals 15 residues. V lost 3 bases and J lost 4; bases outside the gene matches: 5. Concerning this clone itself: Its antigen is still unknown.

The primer mix had 60 Vbeta and 13 Jbeta primers. Generated by immunoSEQ multiplex PCR, the TCRdb table keeps only in-frame clones and is missing some. Among roughly 180,000 clones listed, approximately 80% were seen once. Study-wide points: In vitro work confirmed that a few CMV-associated chains recognize CMV antigens.

V and J are TRBV10-3 and TRBJ2-2; 7 bases map to TRBD1. This clonotype originated in a female donor in good health and CMV-seronegative. Sequenced material: PBMCs. The CDR3 DNA sequence: TGTGCCATCAGTGACAAGGGGGCGCCCACCGGGGAGCTGTTTTTT. It codes for CAISDKGAPTGELFF.